The clone carrying this T cell receptor (beta chain) was found a few times. Its antigen is not identified. The data were produced by immunoSEQ multiplex PCR, yet TCRdb's version contains in-frame clones alone and is incomplete. The table lists approximately 47,000 clones, approximately 91% of them singletons. The CDR3 runs to 15 residues. The V end was cut by 2 bases, the J end by 3 bases, with 11 bases between. Germline-derived CDR1 and CDR2 are SNHLY and FYNNEI. These data belong to a study of PD-1 blockade in classical Hodgkin lymphoma. Documented time point: newly diagnosed, previously untreated cHL patient sample. Peripheral samples used as comparators were newly diagnosed, untreated classical Hodgkin lymphoma PBMCs. Findings and limits, study-wide: Before treatment, TCR diversity in newly diagnosed patients was reportedly lower than in healthy donors. The drivers behind the repertoire differences, possibly disease activity or prior therapy, remain undefined.

The specimen was peripheral blood mononuclear cells (PBMCs). The sequence was collected from a human donor with classical Hodgkin lymphoma. The chain is built from TRBV2 and TRBJ1-5; the D is unclear. Here the CDR3 reads CASSELAGFNQPQHF. The DNA for the CDR3 is TGTGCCAGCAGTGAATTGGCAGGCTTCAATCAGCCCCAGCATTTT. Supplemented by reference TRBV2 and TRBJ1-5, the full variable domain reads EPEVTQTPSHQVTQMGQEVILRCVPISNHLYFYWYRQILGQKVEFLVSFYNNEISEKSEIFDDQFSVERPDGSNFTLKIRSTKLEDSAMYFCASSELAGFNQPQHFGDGTRLSIL.